Following are 28 T cell receptor beta chains from one sample sequenced in a study of regulatory T cells in long-lasting Graves disease. Building the TCR beta libraries relied on iRepertoire HTBI primers, and CDR3 regions underwent Arm-PCR. TCRdb independently ran MiXCR on the multiplex PCR reads; one entry per CDR3 protein. The table lists approximately 470,000 distinct CDR3 sequences, around 15% of them singletons. Time point here: newly diagnosed GD, antithyroid drugs for less than 3 months. After RNA was extracted from PBMCs, the TCR library was made from it. Separately, the same data were catalogued under a study of T cells in Graves' hyperthyroidism and ophthalmopathy.

Sequencing was performed on peripheral blood mononuclear cells (PBMCs), taken at new diagnosis, from a patient treated with antithyroid drugs. The receptors were gathered from a man aged 40-50 years with Graves disease.

Many counts were recorded for this clonotype. The rearrangement joins TRBV10-3 to TRBJ1-1; no firm D call. V lost 2 bases and J 6 bases, leaving 10 bases between the germline ends. Germline lookup yields CDR1 ENHRY and CDR2 SYGVKD. The CDR3 sequence is 13 residues long. This CDR3 reads CAISERQEAEAFF. DNA of the CDR3: TGTGCCATCAGTGAGAGGCAAGAGGCTGAAGCTTTCTTT.

This clonotype was seen repeatedly, ten times or more. This chain joins TRBV10-3 and TRBJ2-2; D is ambiguous. This CDR3 region has 15 residues. The germline V and J ends were trimmed by 2 bases and 6 bases, with 13 bases remaining between them. CDR1 ENHRY and CDR2 SYGVKD come from the germline V gene. The CDR3 coding sequence is TGTGCCATCAGTGAGAATCGGCAGCCCTCCGGGGAGCTGTTTTTT. Translating gives CAISENRQPSGELFF.

This clonotype was detected a few times. The chain has TRBV11-3 and TRBJ2-3, with 8 bases identical to TRBD2. J gave up 8 bases and V 6 bases, and 16 bases lay outside the gene matches. Germline CDR1 and CDR2: SGHNT and YENEEA. The CDR3 contains 16 residues. The CDR3 DNA reads as TGTGCCAGCAGGCCAACTAGCGGATGGGGATCAGGTACGCAGTATTTT. Its translation: CASRPTSGWGSGTQYF.

The sample holds many counts of this clonotype. The chain has TRBV28 and TRBJ2-3; perhaps TRBD2 as D (5 bases). The CDR3 consists of 14 residues. V shed 7 bases and J shed 5 bases, with 16 bases lying between them. CDR1 is MDHEN, CDR2 SYDVKM, per germline. CDR3 protein: CASNRLNVGDTQYF. For the CDR3, the DNA is TGTGCCAGCAATCGACTAAATGTAGGAGATACGCAGTATTTT.

This clonotype was seen only a few times. The rearrangement uses TRBV7-9 and TRBJ1-5; tentative D call: TRBD1 (5 bases). Trimming pared 1 base from V and 0 bases from J, leaving 13 bases between. Per the germline V gene, CDR1 is SEHNR and CDR2 is FQNEAQ (reference sequence). CDR3 size: 17 residues. The CDR3 protein is CASSLGFKGTSNQPQHF. In DNA form, the CDR3 reads TGTGCCAGCAGCTTAGGTTTTAAGGGGACTAGCAATCAGCCCCAGCATTTT. Full variable domain (remainder filled in from reference TRBV7-9 and TRBJ1-5): DTGVSQNPRHKITKRGQNVTFRCDPISEHNRLYWYRQTLGQGPEFLTYFQNEAQLEKSRLLSDRFSAERPKGSFSTLEIQRTEQGDSAMYLCASSLGFKGTSNQPQHFGDGTRLSIL.

In its sample, this clonotype was seen many times. The CDR3 region has the DNA TGCGCCAGCAGCTCCTCGGCGATAGGGAACACTGAAGCTTTCTTT. Amino acid sequence: CASSSSAIGNTEAFF. The chain carries TRBV5-1 and TRBJ1-1; D unresolved. V dropped 3 bases and J dropped 1 base, with 13 bases sitting between them. From germline, CDR1 is SGHRS and CDR2 YFSETQ. This CDR3 has 15 residues.

The chain is built from TRBV20-1 and TRBJ2-5; D might be TRBD2 (5 bases). Germline CDR1 and CDR2: DFQATT and SNEGSKA (reference sequence). Trimming left V 0 bases short and J 5 bases short, with 10 bases between. The length of the CDR3 is 13 residues. This CDR3 reads CSARDGERETQYF. The CDR3 DNA reads as TGCAGTGCTAGAGATGGCGAGCGGGAGACCCAGTACTTC.

There are many counts of this clonotype. The chain carries TRBV27 and TRBJ2-1; a possible D gene is TRBD1 (5 bases). CDR3 length: 12 residues. Germline loops: CDR1 MNHEY, CDR2 SMNVEV (reference sequence). V gave up 6 bases and J gave up 7 bases, with 10 bases separating them. This CDR3 reads CASSSGWNEQFF. The CDR3 nucleotides read TGTGCCAGCAGCTCAGGGTGGAATGAGCAGTTCTTC.

In this sample, this clonotype turned up many times. The V and J genes are TRBV28 and TRBJ1-5; 8 bases fit TRBD1. CDR1 MDHEN and CDR2 SYDVKM come from the germline V gene. Trimming removed 1 base from V and 2 bases from J; junction bases left unmatched: 10. This CDR3 has 18 residues. The CDR3, as DNA: TGTGCCAGCAGTTTATCTGGGACAGGCCTTCTTGGCAATCAGCCCCAGCATTTT. Translation gives CASSLSGTGLLGNQPQHF.

Ten or more counts support this clonotype. The chain is built from TRBV3-1 and TRBJ2-1; no clear D gene. Germline-derived CDR1 and CDR2 are LGHDT and YNNKEL (reference sequence). The CDR3 sequence is 12 residues long. Trimming shortened V by 2 bases and J by 9 bases, and 8 bases separated the two germline ends. The CDR3 here is CASSQYPLEQFF. In DNA, the CDR3 is TGTGCCAGCAGCCAATACCCCCTTGAGCAGTTCTTC.

This chain uses TRBV3-1 with TRBJ1-5, with D unclear. CDR1 is LGHDT, CDR2 YNNKEL, per germline (reference sequence). The CDR3 has 14 amino acids. Deletions cut 1 base from V and 6 bases from J, with 10 bases between. This CDR3 is CASSQGMGAQPQHF. DNA of the CDR3: TGTGCCAGCAGCCAAGGGATGGGTGCTCAGCCCCAGCATTTT.

This clonotype was detected once. V gene TRBV30 combines with J gene TRBJ1-2; TRBD1 matches at 9 bases. Germline CDR1 and CDR2: GTSNPN and SVGIG (reference sequence). The CDR3 is 16 amino acids. J gave up 1 base and V 1 base, and 7 bases lay outside the gene matches. CDR3 protein: CAWSASGTGLNYGYTF. CDR3 sequence (DNA): TGTGCCTGGAGTGCGAGCGGGACAGGGCTTAACTATGGCTACACCTTC.

CDR3 sequence (DNA): TGCGCCAGCAGCCAGGTTATTCCGGGACAGGGGATATCTGGGGCCAACGTCCTGACTTTC. This gives the protein CASSQVIPGQGISGANVLTF. The chain uses TRBV4-1 and TRBJ2-6; 10 bases line up with TRBD1. V lost 3 bases, J lost 1 base, and 12 bases stayed unmatched. The germline V gene has CDR1 MGHRA and CDR2 YSYEKL. CDR3 length: 20 amino acids.

This clonotype was observed many times. The V and J genes are TRBV9 and TRBJ2-1; maybe TRBD2 (6 bases). Germline V gene data show CDR1 as SGDLS and CDR2 as YYNGEE. CDR3 length: 14 amino acids. V was shortened by 4 bases and J by 8 bases, with 16 bases between the two germline ends. CDR3 amino acids: CASSPGLRRDEQFF. DNA of the CDR3: TGTGCCAGCAGCCCGGGACTCCGGAGGGATGAGCAGTTCTTC. Variable domain in full (rest from reference TRBV9 and TRBJ2-1): DSGVTQTPKHLITATGQRVTLRCSPRSGDLSVYWYQQSLDQGLQFLIQYYNGEERAKGNILERFSAQQFPDLHSELNLSSLELGDSALYFCASSPGLRRDEQFFGPGTRLTVL.

To note about this clonotype: Since the CDR3 does not end with the conserved phenylalanine or tryptophan, this likely comes from a read error. The V and J genes are TRBV7-3 and TRBJ1-2; D is perhaps TRBD1 (6 bases). CDR1 and CDR2 from the germline V gene are SGHTA and FQGTGA. The CDR3 is 14 amino acids. V dropped 7 bases and J dropped 5 bases, with 17 bases sitting between them. The DNA for the CDR3 is TGTGCCAGCACCGTGGCCCGACAGGAGTATGGCTACACCCTC. This encodes CASTVARQEYGYTL.

A few counts support this clonotype. The chain recombines TRBV24-1 with TRBJ2-2; D not resolved. This CDR3 has 13 residues. From germline, CDR1 is KGHDR and CDR2 SFDVKD. Trimming cost V 8 bases and J 4 bases, with 10 bases left between them. CDR3 bases: TGTGCCACCAATGGCAGTCCCACCGGGGAGCTGTTTTTT. It is translated as CATNGSPTGELFF.

This clonotype was seen a handful of times. The rearrangement joins TRBV28 to TRBJ2-3; either TRBD1 or TRBD2 may supply D (5 bases each). The V end lost 6 bases, the J end lost 9 bases, and 16 bases lay between the germline ends. The CDR3 spans 13 residues. Germline CDR1 is MDHEN and CDR2 is SYDVKM. CDR3 in DNA: TGTGCCAGCAGACCGGACGGGGCGGACACGCAGTATTTT. It translates to CASRPDGADTQYF.

This chain uses TRBV20-1 with TRBJ2-7, with a tentative D call TRBD2 (7 bases). This CDR3 is built from 12 residues. Germline V lookup: CDR1 DFQATT, CDR2 SNEGSKA (reference sequence). V was clipped by 6 bases and J by 7 bases, with 16 bases between them. CDR3 nucleotide sequence: TGCAGTGCGTGGGGGCGGGAGAGTGAGCAGTACTTC. Translating gives CSAWGRESEQYF.

Many counts were recorded for this clonotype. This chain joins TRBV2 and TRBJ1-5, with TRBD1 matching 9 bases. This CDR3 is built from 15 residues. Unmatched junction bases numbered 5, after V lost 5 bases and J lost 3 bases. Germline-derived CDR1 and CDR2 are SNHLY and FYNNEI. The CDR3 region is CASSKQGASNQPQHF. Written as DNA, the CDR3 is TGTGCCAGCAGTAAACAGGGGGCTTCCAATCAGCCCCAGCATTTT.

This clonotype was recorded at least ten times. The chain is built from TRBV6-1 and TRBJ2-5, with D perhaps TRBD1 (5 bases). The CDR3 extends over 12 amino acids. V lost 6 bases and J 5 bases, leaving 10 bases between the germline ends. CDR1 and CDR2 (germline): MNHNS, SASEGT. DNA for the CDR3: TGTGCCAGCAGCGACAGAACCGAGACCCAGTACTTC. It specifies CASSDRTETQYF.

This clonotype was detected ten times or more. The CDR3 sequence: CASSKEYRGLETQYF. CDR3 nucleotide sequence: TGTGCCAGCAGTAAAGAGTACAGGGGGCTGGAGACCCAGTACTTC. The chain recombines TRBV6-2 or TRBV6-3 with TRBJ2-5; TRBD1 aligns across 9 bases. Per germline, CDR1 MNHEY and CDR2 SVGEGT. The CDR3 has 15 residues. The trim removed 5 bases at V and 5 bases at J, leaving 9 bases unmatched.

The chain couples TRBV6-2 or TRBV6-3 to TRBJ1-5, with D uncertain. The ends were cut back, 6 bases at V and 0 bases at J, with 6 bases in the middle. Germline V lookup: CDR1 MNHEY, CDR2 SVGEGT. The CDR3 runs to 13 residues. Here the CDR3 reads CASSTYSNQPQHF. CDR3 nucleotide sequence: TGTGCCAGCAGCACCTATAGCAATCAGCCCCAGCATTTT.

As concerns this clonotype: This could be a read error, since a much larger clone is one nucleotide away. The chain joins TRBV28 to TRBJ2-7, with D tentatively TRBD2 (7 bases). The CDR3 loop spans 16 amino acids. Germline CDR1 and CDR2: MDHEN and SYDVKM. The V gene lost 3 bases and the J gene lost 3 bases, with 18 bases spanning the gap. CDR3 protein: CASSFAGAQGDYEQYF. The CDR3 DNA reads TGTGCCAGCAGTTTTGCGGGGGCACAGGGAGACTACGAGCAGTACTTC.

This clonotype has ten or more counts. The V call is TRBV2, the J call TRBJ1-5; TRBD1 matches at 7 bases. Germline assignment: CDR1 SNHLY and CDR2 FYNNEI. V gave up 6 bases and J gave up 2 bases; unmatched junction bases: 4. This CDR3 is 14 amino acids long. The CDR3, as DNA: TGTGCCAGCAGGCAGGGGGTTCGCAATCAGCCCCAGCATTTT. Translating gives CASRQGVRNQPQHF.

Ten or more counts support this clonotype. The rearrangement links TRBV5-5 to TRBJ2-1; weak D call: TRBD1 (6 bases). This CDR3 has 13 residues. CDR1 is SGHKS and CDR2 is YYEKEE in the germline V gene (reference sequence). V was trimmed by 4 bases and J by 5 bases, leaving 10 bases between them. The CDR3 region has the DNA TGTGCCAGCAGCCCGTGGACAGACAATGAGCAGTTCTTC. The encoded protein is CASSPWTDNEQFF.

The sample holds many counts of this clonotype. This sequence joins TRBV5-1 and TRBJ2-7; no clear D gene. The CDR3 runs to 16 residues. The germline V gene encodes CDR1 SGHRS and CDR2 YFSETQ. V was clipped by 4 bases and J by 2 bases, with 19 bases between them. Here the CDR3 reads CASSRARGAATYEQYF. The CDR3 DNA reads TGCGCCAGCAGCAGAGCGAGAGGAGCTGCGACCTACGAGCAGTACTTC.

The rearrangement uses TRBV25-1 and TRBJ1-2, with 7 bases fitting TRBD1. V shed 7 bases and J 3 bases; nucleotides not matched to a gene: 20. Germline CDR1 MGHDK, CDR2 SYGVNS. The CDR3 totals 18 residues. CDR3 bases: TGTGCCAGCACAGGGAGCGGTACCCCGGACAGGCCCTACTATGGCTACACCTTC. Protein: CASTGSGTPDRPYYGYTF.

Details on this clonotype: A much more abundant neighbour one base away suggests this may be a read error. J is TRBJ2-7 and V is TRBV10-3; D is possibly TRBD1 (7 bases). CDR3 size: 16 residues. Germline CDR1 is ENHRY and CDR2 is SYGVKD. CDR3 in amino acids: CAISPQGTSNDDERYF. The DNA of the CDR3 is TGTGCCATCAGTCCACAGGGGACTTCCAACGATGACGAGCGGTACTTC.